This T cell receptor (beta chain) was identified during a study of blood T cell repertoires in COVID-19. Overall study context: Acute-phase and convalescent COVID-19 samples originated in the United States, Italy and Spain.

This clone occurred a few times. Produced via immunoSEQ multiplex PCR; TCRdb's table is partial and in-frame only. The profile shows about 310,000 clones, about 90% of them singletons. This CDR3 spans 15 amino acids. With 1 base removed from V and 4 bases from J, the gap between germline ends came to 14 bases. CDR1 is SGHRS, CDR2 YFSETQ, per germline. Sequencing was carried out using peripheral blood. The origin of this receptor is a woman aged 40 to 49 with COVID-19, enrolled during active disease. This sequence joins TRBV5-1 and TRBJ1-1; possibly TRBD1 for D (5 bases). The CDR3 loop is CASSLFGREGTEAFF. The CDR3 DNA follows: TGCGCCAGCAGCTTGTTTGGCAGGGAAGGCACTGAAGCTTTCTTT.